The 11 T cell receptor beta chains reported below all come from one sample, sequenced in a study of multiple sclerosis patients with progressive multifocal leukoencephalopathy. The time point is: before natalizumab initiation. Sequencing used immunoSEQ multiplex PCR; TCRdb keeps in-frame clones, though not all of them. This sample has some 30,000 clones, with 80% to 95% found just once. The sample taken for sequencing was PBMCs. The receptors here all came from a man aged 30 to 39 with multiple sclerosis.

The gene calls are TRBV7-9 and TRBJ1-4; D is ambiguous. The germline gives CDR1 SEHNR, CDR2 FQNEAQ (reference sequence). This CDR3 has 14 residues. The V and J ends lost 5 bases and 3 bases respectively, with 10 bases between them. CDR3 nucleotide sequence: TGTGCCAGCAGCCCCCAGGTGCCTAATGAAAAACTGTTTTTT. Protein: CASSPQVPNEKLFF.

The chain links TRBV7-2 to TRBJ2-5; 8 nucleotides align to TRBD2. V shed 2 bases, J shed 5 bases, and the junction held 7 bases outside the gene matches. CDR3 size: 15 residues. Germline CDR1 and CDR2: SGHTA and FQGNSA. Here the CDR3 reads CASSLTLAEGETQYF. In DNA, the CDR3 is TGTGCCAGCAGCTTAACACTAGCGGAAGGGGAGACCCAGTACTTC.

The V and J genes are TRBV5-1 and TRBJ2-3, with no clear D. Trimming cost V 2 bases and J 2 bases, with 9 bases left between them. The CDR3 has 14 residues. Germline V CDR1 and CDR2: SGHRS, YFSETQ. CDR3 region: CASSFNGYTDTQYF. The DNA for the CDR3 is TGCGCCAGCAGCTTTAATGGTTACACAGATACGCAGTATTTT.

V is TRBV5-4 and J is TRBJ2-1, with 10 bases matching TRBD1. Trimming at V came to 6 bases and at J to 11 bases, leaving 8 bases not matched to a gene. Germline lookup yields CDR1 SGHNT and CDR2 YYREEE (reference sequence). CDR3 length: 13 residues. CDR3 residues: CASTSGTGAQQFF. DNA of the CDR3: TGTGCCAGCACCTCCGGGACAGGGGCTCAGCAGTTCTTC.

V usage is TRBV7-9 and J usage is TRBJ2-5; 8 bases agree with TRBD2. V lost 1 base and J lost 4; bases outside the gene matches: 5. Germline CDR1 SEHNR, CDR2 FQNEAQ (reference sequence). CDR3 length: 15 amino acids. The CDR3 bases are TGTGCCAGCAGCTTAGAGCGGCTAGCGGGAGAGACCCAGTACTTC. This sequence encodes CASSLERLAGETQYF.

The chain combines TRBV19 with TRBJ2-3, with 10 bases that match TRBD1. Germline V CDR1 and CDR2: LNHDA, SQIVND (reference sequence). Trimming at V came to 0 bases and at J to 4 bases, leaving 1 base not matched to a gene. The CDR3 covers 15 residues. The chain's CDR3 is CASSIEGTGADTQYF. CDR3 coding DNA: TGTGCCAGTAGTATAGAGGGGACAGGGGCAGATACGCAGTATTTT.

The chain joins TRBV2 to TRBJ2-1; D is possibly TRBD2 (5 bases). This CDR3 has 12 amino acids. Trimming took off 8 bases at V and 9 bases at J, with 14 bases between the two ends. In germline, CDR1 is SNHLY, CDR2 FYNNEI. The CDR3 sequence is CASLREGIEQFF. CDR3 in DNA: TGTGCCAGCCTCCGGGAAGGAATTGAGCAGTTCTTC.

The CDR3 is CASRLDTEAFF. The DNA for the CDR3 is TGTGCCAGCAGGCTCGACACTGAAGCTTTCTTT. The chain links TRBV28 to TRBJ1-1; D remains unclear. With 6 bases removed from V and 3 bases from J, the gap between germline ends came to 5 bases. The CDR3 is made up of 11 amino acids. From germline, CDR1 is MDHEN and CDR2 SYDVKM. Full variable domain (rest looked up from reference TRBV28 and TRBJ1-1): DVKVTQSSRYLVKRTGEKVFLECVQDMDHENMFWYRQDPGLGLRLIYFSYDVKMKEKGDIPEGYSVSREKKERFSLILESASTNQTSMYLCASRLDTEAFFGQGTRLTVV.

The chain couples TRBV4-2 to TRBJ2-1; D is uncertain. Trimming took off 2 bases at V and 7 bases at J, with 15 bases between the two ends. The CDR3 covers 15 residues. The germline gives CDR1 LGHNA, CDR2 YNFKEQ. In DNA form, the CDR3 reads TGTGCCAGCAGCCAATTGCTGAGCGACCTGAATGAGCAGTTCTTC. Its protein is CASSQLLSDLNEQFF.

With respect to this clone: Because the CDR3 is missing its conserved closing phenylalanine or tryptophan, this is likely a read error. V is TRBV5-6 and J is TRBJ2-7, with a weak D call TRBD1 (6 bases). The CDR3 contains 14 residues. Germline V gene lookup returns CDR1 SGHDT and CDR2 YYEEEE. V lost 0 bases and J 7 bases, leaving 14 bases between the germline ends. This chain's CDR3 is CASSLAWGQYEQYL. The CDR3 DNA reads TGTGCCAGCAGCTTGGCTTGGGGGCAGTATGAGCAGTACCTC.

The table lists this clone with a count of one. The chain joins TRBV19 to TRBJ1-6; TRBD1 matches at 10 bases. CDR3 size: 16 residues. J gave up 1 base and V 6 bases, and 3 bases lay outside the gene matches. Germline values: CDR1 LNHDA, CDR2 SQIVND (reference sequence). In nucleotides, the CDR3 is TGTGCCAGTAGCGGGACAGGGGCTTCCTATAATTCACCCCTCCACTTT. It specifies CASSGTGASYNSPLHF.